This T cell receptor beta chain derives from a study of T cells expressing NK-cell markers. General observations from the study: Once again these clonotypes came out on top in the CD3+CD56-NKG2C+ fraction of several donors. As a fraction of CD8+ T cells, dominant NKG2C+ clonotypes reached about 1.0-7.0% in more than five donors.

The length of the CDR3 is 12 residues. TCRdb reprocessed the 5' RACE reads; each CDR3 protein has one entry and no DNA is given. Its table lists about 410,000 distinct CDR3 sequences. In the case of this clonotype: The antigen is undetermined.

The sequencing input was blood T cells: a sorted CD56 or NKG2C T cell subset, CD4+ or CD8+ T cells, or bulk PBMC T cells (not recorded which). V usage is TRBV12-3 or TRBV12-4 and J usage is TRBJ1-1. This sequence originates from a woman aged 50 to 65 in good health. The CDR3 is CASSGGQLEAFF.